This TCR beta chain is drawn from a study of PD-1 blockade in classical Hodgkin lymphoma (dated by TCRdb to 2019 to 2021). Study-level background: Nivolumab dosing was 3 mg/kg intravenously every 2 weeks, continuing until either disease progression or unacceptable toxicity. The study used TCR beta sequencing and CyTOF to define a peripheral blood immune signature of response to PD-1 blockade in classical Hodgkin lymphoma. Summary of the overall study and its limitations: A significant rise by C4D1 was seen in CD4+ but not CD8+ TCR diversity (p=0.0027 vs p=0.16), with the rise being most apparent in complete responders (p=0.02). Only a single clinical trial cohort was studied, and what caused the repertoire differences, possibly disease activity or prior therapy, remained undefined. Baseline TCR diversity was reported as lower in newly diagnosed patients than in healthy donors, and lower still in relapsed/refractory patients. Patients starting nivolumab less than 1 year after ASCT had lower diversity and were excluded from later analyses to avoid confounding by immune reconstitution. Trial patients achieving complete response had baseline diversity similar to newly diagnosed patients, whereas partial responders and progressors had significantly lower diversity.

The time point label, as the study defines it: cycle 4 day 1 (C4D1), after five to seven weeks of nivolumab. All trial patients had relapsed after autologous stem cell transplantation, with cohorts A, B and C differing in prior brentuximab vedotin exposure. The trial cohort included 55 to 65 patients with relapsed/refractory classical Hodgkin lymphoma, and each patient had a best overall response of complete response, partial response or progressive disease. Single-agent nivolumab was administered to trial patients in the multi-cohort phase II CheckMate 205 trial. Best overall response was determined by an independent review committee according to the 2007 International Working Group response criteria. Trial PBMCs were collected immediately before nivolumab initiation (C1D1) and during therapy at cycle 2 day 1 and cycle 4 day 1. Peripheral blood was collected in 8 mL Vacutainer Cell Preparation Tubes, from which PBMCs were isolated by centrifugation and then cryopreserved.

As to this clone: This clone's antigen is unknown. No much larger clonotype is one base removed from it; base qualities were not supplied.

The Qiagen DNeasy kit was used to extract genomic DNA both from unsorted PBMCs and from the negatively selected CD4+ and CD8+ fractions. Using primers that anneal to V and J segments, immunoSEQ multiplex PCR amplified the TCR beta CDR3 regions. A synthetic immune receptor repertoire was used to minimize amplification bias, and remaining bias was computationally removed after sequencing. Under the source paper's analysis protocol: Repertoire diversity was quantified as the Shannon entropy index using custom Python scripts. Unsorted, CD4+ and CD8+ repertoires were examined separately, except in combined analyses, for which CD4+ and CD8+ sequences were merged in silico. A clone counted as expanded when the clone's frequency after treatment rose at least 2-fold relative to C1D1, and clones undetected at baseline were given a pseudocount of 0.5. Clones with 0 or 1 copy at C1D1 were defined as singleton clones, while clones with 2 or more copies were defined as non-singleton clones. Clones expanded in unsorted samples were annotated as CD4+, CD8+ or unknown by matching protein sequences in sorted samples from the same patient. Wilcoxon tests were applied to paired samples to test diversity changes from C1D1 to C4D1. As stored in TCRdb, this immuneACCESS dataset retains in-frame rearrangements with V and J assigned. A fraction of the clones does not appear; measured against another copy, unresolved V genes explain less than half of the discrepancy, and the remainder lacks a known reason. That table is the source of V, J and clone size, and D and trimming were worked out from the DNA. The sample table holds 20,000 to 25,000 clones, of which over 70% were seen once. 15% to 20% of the sample lies in the top ten.

CDR1 and CDR2 are read off the germline V gene as MNHEY and SVGAGI. Including the terminal cysteine and phenylalanine, the CDR3 comprises 13 residues. The retained sequence is limited to the CDR3, 39 bases, with the frame set at the first base. V is clipped by 5 bases and J by 5 bases, and the sequence between their germline boundaries is 10 bases long. The source material was peripheral blood mononuclear cells (PBMCs), sampled before the fourth cycle of nivolumab. This sequence originates from a human donor with classical Hodgkin lymphoma. The chain is encoded by TRBV6-5 joined to TRBJ1-5, with no confident D gene call. The DNA reads as follows: TGTGCCAGCAGTCTCAATACCGATCAGCCCCAGCATTTT. This yields the protein CASSLNTDQPQHF.